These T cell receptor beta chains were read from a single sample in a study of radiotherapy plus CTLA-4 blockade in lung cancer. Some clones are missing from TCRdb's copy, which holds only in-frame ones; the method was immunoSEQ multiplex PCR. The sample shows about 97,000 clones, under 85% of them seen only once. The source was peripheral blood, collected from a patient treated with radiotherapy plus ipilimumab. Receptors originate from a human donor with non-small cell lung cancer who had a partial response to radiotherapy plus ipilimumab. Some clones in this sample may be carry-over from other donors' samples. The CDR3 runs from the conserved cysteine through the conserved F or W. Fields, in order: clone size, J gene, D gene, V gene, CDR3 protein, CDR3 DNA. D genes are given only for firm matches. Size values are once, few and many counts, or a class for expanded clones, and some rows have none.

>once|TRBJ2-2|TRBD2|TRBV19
CASTELGLAGWRANTGELFF
TGTGCCAGTACGGAACTTGGACTAGCGGGATGGAGAGCGAACACCGGGGAGCTGTTTTTT
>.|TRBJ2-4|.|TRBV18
CASSPRDTYIQYF
TGTGCCAGCTCACCGAGGGACACCTACATTCAGTACTTC
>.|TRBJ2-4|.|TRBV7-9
CASSPGIQYF
TGTGCCAGCAGCCCCGGGATTCAGTACTTC
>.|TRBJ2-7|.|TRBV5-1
CASSLGSRGYYEQYF
TGCGCCAGCAGCTTGGGTAGCCGAGGGTACTACGAGCAGTACTTC
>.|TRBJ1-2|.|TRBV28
CASSLWQGGGYGYTF
TGTGCCAGCAGTTTATGGCAAGGGGGGGGCTATGGCTACACCTTC
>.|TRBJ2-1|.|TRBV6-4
CASRGERSYNEQFF
TGTGCCAGCAGAGGAGAACGGAGTTACAATGAGCAGTTCTTC
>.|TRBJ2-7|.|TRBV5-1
CASSSRREDEQYF
TGCGCCAGCAGCTCCCGACGCGAGGACGAGCAGTACTTC
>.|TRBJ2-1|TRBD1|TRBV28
CASSLGTVSTLSPYNEQFF
TGTGCCAGCAGTTTAGGGACAGTCTCCACCTTGAGCCCCTACAATGAGCAGTTCTTC
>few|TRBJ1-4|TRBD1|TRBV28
CASRLGTGQGKLFF
TGTGCCAGTCGTTTGGGGACAGGGCAGGGAAAACTGTTTTTT
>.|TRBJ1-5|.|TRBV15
CATSRVQVNQPQHF
TGTGCCACCAGCAGAGTCCAGGTCAATCAGCCCCAGCATTTT
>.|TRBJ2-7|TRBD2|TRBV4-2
CASSQVPSGGRNEQYF
TGTGCCAGCAGCCAAGTCCCTAGCGGGGGGAGGAACGAGCAGTACTTC
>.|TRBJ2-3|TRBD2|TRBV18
CASSSSGGADTQYF
TGTGCCAGCTCCTCAAGCGGGGGTGCAGATACGCAGTATTTT
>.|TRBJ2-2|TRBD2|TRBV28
CASSFRGRKTGELFF
TGTGCCAGCAGTTTCCGCGGGAGGAAGACCGGGGAGCTGTTTTTT
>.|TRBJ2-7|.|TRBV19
CASSISRSSYEQYF
TGTGCCAGTAGTATTTCAAGGAGCTCCTACGAGCAGTACTTC
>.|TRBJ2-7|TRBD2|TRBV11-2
CASSRQSGTSGGYEQYF
TGTGCCAGCAGCCGACAATCCGGGACTAGCGGGGGCTACGAGCAGTACTTC
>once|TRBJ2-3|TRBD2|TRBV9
CASSPRGRADTQYF
TGTGCCAGCAGCCCCCGGGGGAGGGCAGATACGCAGTATTTT
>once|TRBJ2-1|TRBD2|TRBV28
CASHSGGRAYNEQFF
TGTGCCAGCCACTCGGGCGGGAGGGCCTACAATGAGCAGTTCTTC
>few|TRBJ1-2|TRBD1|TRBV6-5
CASRIQGAQYGYTF
TGTGCCAGCAGAATACAGGGGGCTCAATATGGCTACACCTTC
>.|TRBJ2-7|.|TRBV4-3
CASSQVRQGSYEQYF
TGCGCCAGCAGCCAAGTACGCCAGGGATCCTACGAGCAGTACTTC
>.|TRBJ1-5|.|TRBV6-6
CASQDQGYQPQHF
TGTGCCAGCCAGGATCAGGGGTATCAGCCCCAGCATTTT
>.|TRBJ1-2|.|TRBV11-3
CASSHNLPLGANYGYTF
TGTGCCAGCAGTCATAACCTCCCCCTAGGAGCTAACTATGGCTACACCTTC
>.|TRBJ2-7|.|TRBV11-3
CASSFEGSYEQYF
TGTGCCAGCAGCTTCGAGGGCTCCTACGAGCAGTACTTC
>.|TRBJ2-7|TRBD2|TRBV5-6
CASSLYGGTGSYEQYF
TGTGCCAGCAGCCTTTACGGGGGGACTGGCTCCTACGAGCAGTACTTC
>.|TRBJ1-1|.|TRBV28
CATTEGALLKMNTEAFF
TGTGCCACCACGGAAGGGGCCTTGCTAAAAATGAACACTGAAGCTTTCTTT
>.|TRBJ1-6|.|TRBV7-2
CASSLYGIGGGSPLHF
TGTGCCAGCAGCTTATATGGGATAGGGGGTGGCTCACCCCTCCACTTT
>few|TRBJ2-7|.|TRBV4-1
CASSQEGWETVYEQYF
TGCGCCAGCAGCCAAGAGGGGTGGGAGACTGTCTACGAGCAGTACTTC
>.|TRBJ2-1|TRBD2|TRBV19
CASSIRTSPREQFF
TGTGCCAGTAGTATTAGGACTAGCCCTCGTGAGCAGTTCTTC
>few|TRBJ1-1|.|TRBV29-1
CSSKAGGGPESEAFF
TGCAGCTCGAAAGCGGGGGGGGGACCAGAGTCTGAAGCTTTCTTT
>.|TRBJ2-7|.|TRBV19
CASSIEASSYEQYF
TGTGCCAGTAGTATAGAAGCGAGCTCCTACGAGCAGTACTTC
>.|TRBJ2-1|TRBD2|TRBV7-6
CASSRTSGGPYEQFF
TGTGCCAGCAGCCGAACTAGCGGGGGACCCTATGAGCAGTTCTTC